The 10 T cell receptor beta chains reported below all come from one sample, sequenced in a study of T cells expressing NK-cell markers. Following a re-call of the 5' RACE reads, TCRdb has one entry per CDR3 protein and lacks DNA. The data include some 280,000 distinct CDR3 sequences; the top ten clones carry about 0.39%. Sequencing was done on a sample of blood T cells: a sorted CD56 or NKG2C T cell subset, CD4+ or CD8+ T cells, or bulk PBMC T cells (not recorded which). The receptor set was obtained from a man aged 18 to 30 in good health.

The chain recombines TRBV20-1 with TRBJ2-1. The germline gives CDR1 DFQATT, CDR2 SNEGSKA (reference sequence). CDR3 length: 12 amino acids. The CDR3 spells CSIVDSYNEQFF.

J is TRBJ2-1 and V is TRBV20-1; TCRdb names TRBD2, which stays unverified in the absence of DNA. The CDR3 contains 16 residues. Germline V CDR1 and CDR2: DFQATT, SNEGSKA (reference sequence). CDR3 region: CSANARLAGAFNEQFF.

The chain links TRBV6-5 to TRBJ2-1; with no DNA, the TCRdb D assignment of TRBD2 cannot be verified. CDR3 size: 19 residues. Germline CDR1 reads MNHEY; CDR2 reads SVGAGI. CDR3 protein: CASSYKSGRAHLRRSEQFF.

This CDR3 is CASSPRTDRSSGANVLTF. This rearrangement joins TRBV18 to TRBJ2-6; TCRdb designates TRBD1, a call that cannot be tested without DNA. CDR1 is KGHSH and CDR2 is LQKENI in the germline V gene. The CDR3 is 18 residues long.

This chain uses TRBV9 with TRBJ2-3; TCRdb calls TRBD2, which cannot be checked without DNA. The CDR3 consists of 11 residues. Germline CDR1 SGDLS, CDR2 YYNGEE. CDR3 sequence reads: CASSVGPMQYF. The whole variable domain, filled in from reference TRBV9 and TRBJ2-3, reads DSGVTQTPKHLITATGQRVTLRCSPRSGDLSVYWYQQSLDQGLQFLIQYYNGEERAKGNILERFSAQQFPDLHSELNLSSLELGDSALYFCASSVGPMQYFGPGTRLTVL.

The chain couples TRBV6-1 to TRBJ2-2; TCRdb returns TRBD2, unconfirmable since there is no DNA. The CDR3 length is 15 residues. The germline V gene has CDR1 MNHNS and CDR2 SASEGT. The CDR3 reads CASSQDTRVTGELFF.

The V gene is TRBV30, the J gene TRBJ1-2; with no DNA, the TCRdb D assignment of TRBD1 cannot be verified. CDR3 size: 12 residues. CDR1 GTSNPN and CDR2 SVGIG come from the germline V gene (reference sequence). CDR3 residues: CAWTRENYGYTF.

The V gene is TRBV20-1, the J gene TRBJ2-1; TCRdb designates TRBD2, a call that cannot be tested without DNA. The germline V gene encodes CDR1 DFQATT and CDR2 SNEGSKA (reference sequence). This CDR3 comprises 16 residues. CDR3: CSALTLAGAPYNEQFF.

The J gene is TRBJ2-7, the V gene TRBV29-1; the D gene TCRdb calls, TRBD1, cannot be checked with no DNA. Germline CDR1 reads SQVTM; CDR2 reads ANQGSEA. CDR3 length equals 13 residues. Here the CDR3 reads CSVDVVAGGEQYF.

The genes are TRBV20-1 and TRBJ2-5; TCRdb's D call, TRBD1, is unchecked because there is no DNA. This CDR3 spans 13 amino acids. Per the germline V gene, CDR1 is DFQATT and CDR2 is SNEGSKA (reference sequence). The CDR3 loop reads CSAKEGVYETQYF.